A selection of T cell receptor beta chains follows, all from one sample in a study of T-cell memory formation after mild COVID-19. TCRdb reprocessed the 5' RACE reads via MiXCR and lists one record per CDR3 protein. The sample includes under 450,000 distinct CDR3 sequences, approximately 15% of them seen just once. The sample consisted of PBMCs or a T cell subset sorted from them (not recorded which). These receptors came from a man younger than 35 who had mild COVID-19 (a few samples of this study predate the infection). Cell type and time point are not known. CDR3s include the opening cysteine and the closing phenylalanine or tryptophan. The D gene is left open where the match is weak. Size is omitted from some rows. Given values are once, few, many or a class for expanded clones.

j_call | clone_size | d_call | v_call | cdr3_nt | cdr3_aa
TRBJ1-3 | few | . | TRBV28 | TGTGCCAGCACCCCGAGGCTAGGAAACACCATATATTTT | CASTPRLGNTIYF
TRBJ2-5 | . | . | TRBV7-9 | TGTGCCAGCAGATATTATCGGGACTCCTACGGAGAGACCCAGTACTTC | CASRYYRDSYGETQYF
TRBJ2-1 | . | TRBD2 | TRBV7-2 | TGTGCCAGCAGCTGGCCCCCTGCGGGGGGCCCCAATGAGCAGTTCTTC | CASSWPPAGGPNEQFF
TRBJ2-3 | . | TRBD2 | TRBV10-1 | TGCGCCAGCAGTGAATCCCTAGCGGGGTACACAGATACGCAGTATTTT | CASSESLAGYTDTQYF
TRBJ2-1 | . | . | TRBV3-1 | TGTGCCAGCAGCCAAGACGGGTGGAATGAGCAGTTCTTC | CASSQDGWNEQFF
TRBJ1-5 | . | . | TRBV12-3/TRBV12-4 | TGTGCCAGCAGTGGGTTGACAGGCGCAACTCAGCCCCAGCATTTT | CASSGLTGATQPQHF
TRBJ1-1 | few | . | TRBV7-2 | TGTGCTATTGGGCAGGGAGGGCAAAACACTGAAGCTTTCTTT | CAIGQGGQNTEAFF
TRBJ2-1 | few | . | TRBV5-1 | TGCGCCAGCAGTAGGGGCCCTGCCTACAATGAGCAGTTCTTC | CASSRGPAYNEQFF
TRBJ2-3 | few | . | TRBV3-1 | TGTGCCAGCAGCCAAGAGGTGTATACGCAGTATTTT | CASSQEVYTQYF
TRBJ2-3 | few | . | TRBV10-1 | TGCGCCAGCAGTGAGGAGGGGGGGCTTGGTACGCAGTATTTT | CASSEEGGLGTQYF
TRBJ2-3 | few | . | TRBV29-1 | TGCAGCGTTGATTCCACCATTAGCACAGATACGCAGTATTTT | CSVDSTISTDTQYF
TRBJ2-1 | few | TRBD1 | TRBV4-2 | TGTGCCAGCAGCCCCCGGGACAGGCCATTCTACAATGAGCAGTTCTTC | CASSPRDRPFYNEQFF
TRBJ1-3 | few | . | TRBV4-2 | TGTGCCAGCAGCGTCAGCTACTCTGGAAACACCATATATTTT | CASSVSYSGNTIYF
TRBJ1-4 | . | . | TRBV29-1 | TGCAGCGCCTACCGGGACCAGGGGGAAAAACTGTTTTTT | CSAYRDQGEKLFF
TRBJ1-4 | . | . | TRBV20-1 | TGCAGTGCTAGAGCCGTGGATGAAAAACTGTTTTTT | CSARAVDEKLFF
TRBJ1-2 | few | . | TRBV5-1 | TGCGCCAGCAGCTTGGACCCAGGGCAGCGAGGCTACACCTTC | CASSLDPGQRGYTF
TRBJ2-1 | . | . | TRBV4-1 | TGCGCAAGCAGCCAAGATCTCGACCTGTTCTTC | CASSQDLDLFF
TRBJ2-5 | many | TRBD2 | TRBV7-2 | TGTGCCAGCAGCTTAAGCGGGGGAGAAGAGACCCAGTACTTC | CASSLSGGEETQYF
TRBJ2-3 | few | . | TRBV24-1 | TGTGCCACCAGTGACTGGGGGAGGACAGATACGCAGTATTTT | CATSDWGRTDTQYF
TRBJ2-3 | few | . | TRBV27 | TGTGCCAGCAGTCCCCGCCCGGGCGAGGCGACAGATACGCAGTATTTT | CASSPRPGEATDTQYF
TRBJ1-6 | many | . | TRBV6-5 | TGTGCCAGCAGATGGACTGGATTGGGGTCACCCCTCCACTTT | CASRWTGLGSPLHF
TRBJ2-3 | few | . | TRBV7-9 | TGTGCCAGCACCAGCGGCAGAAGCACAGATACGCAGTATTTT | CASTSGRSTDTQYF
TRBJ2-6 | few | . | TRBV27 | TGTGCCAGCACCCCGGGACCCTCAGGGACCTCTGGGGCCAACGTCCTGACTTTC | CASTPGPSGTSGANVLTF
TRBJ2-1 | few | TRBD1 | TRBV7-2 | TGTGCCAGCAGCCAGGGACAGATCTCCTACAATGAGCAGTTCTTC | CASSQGQISYNEQFF
TRBJ2-3 | . | . | TRBV7-2 | TGTGCCAGCACTCTGGGCCTCGGCACAGATACGCAGTATTTT | CASTLGLGTDTQYF
TRBJ1-1 | few | TRBD1 | TRBV5-1 | TGCGCCAGCAGCAGGACAGGGGTGGGCACTGAAGCTTTCTTT | CASSRTGVGTEAFF
TRBJ2-6 | . | . | TRBV6-1 | TGTGCCAGCAGCATCCCTCGGTTCTCTGGGGCCAACGTCCTGACTTTC | CASSIPRFSGANVLTF
TRBJ2-1 | few | TRBD1 | TRBV3-1 | TGTGCCAGCGCACAGGGGGGCAATGAGCAGTTCTTC | CASAQGGNEQFF
TRBJ1-5 | few | . | TRBV6-2/TRBV6-3 | TGTGCCAGCTCCAGGAGGGCAGGGATAAATCAGCCCCAGCATTTT | CASSRRAGINQPQHF
TRBJ1-2 | . | . | TRBV4-1 | TGCGCCAGCAGCCAAGTCCGTGTCCGGGGATCTAACTATGGCTACACCTTC | CASSQVRVRGSNYGYTF
TRBJ1-6 | many | . | TRBV4-3 | TGCGCCAGCAGCCAAGAAACCGACAGTTGGTCACCCCTCCACTTT | CASSQETDSWSPLHF
TRBJ1-5 | few | . | TRBV5-6 | TGTGCCAGCACCCGGCGGGATAGCAATCAGCCCCAGCATTTT | CASTRRDSNQPQHF
TRBJ2-1 | . | . | TRBV5-1 | TGCGCCAGCAGCTTGGCCCACAGAAATGAGCAGTTCTTC | CASSLAHRNEQFF